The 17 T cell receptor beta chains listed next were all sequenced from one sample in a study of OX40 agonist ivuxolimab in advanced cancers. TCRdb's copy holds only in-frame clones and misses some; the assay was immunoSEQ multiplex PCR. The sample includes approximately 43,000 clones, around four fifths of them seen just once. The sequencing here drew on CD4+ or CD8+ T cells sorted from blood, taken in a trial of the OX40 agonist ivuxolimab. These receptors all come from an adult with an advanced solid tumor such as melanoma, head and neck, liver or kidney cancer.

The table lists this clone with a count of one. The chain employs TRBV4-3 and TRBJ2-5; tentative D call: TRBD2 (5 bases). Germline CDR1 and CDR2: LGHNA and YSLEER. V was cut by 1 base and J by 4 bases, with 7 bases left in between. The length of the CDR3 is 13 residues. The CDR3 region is CASSQGTAETQYF. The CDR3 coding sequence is TGCGCCAGCAGCCAAGGGACTGCAGAGACCCAGTACTTC.

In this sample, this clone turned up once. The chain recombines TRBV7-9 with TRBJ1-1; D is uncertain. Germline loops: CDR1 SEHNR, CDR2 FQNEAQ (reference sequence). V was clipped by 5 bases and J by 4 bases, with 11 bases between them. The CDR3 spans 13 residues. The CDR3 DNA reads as TGTGCCAGCAGCCAAGCCACGAGCACTGAAGCTTTCTTT. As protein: CASSQATSTEAFF.

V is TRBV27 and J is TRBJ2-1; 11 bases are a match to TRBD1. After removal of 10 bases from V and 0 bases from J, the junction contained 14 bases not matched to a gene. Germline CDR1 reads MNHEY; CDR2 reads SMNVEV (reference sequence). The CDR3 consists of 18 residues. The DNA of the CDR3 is TGTGCCAACCCGGGACAGGGGGGAAGATACCCCTCCTACAATGAGCAGTTCTTC. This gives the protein CANPGQGGRYPSYNEQFF.

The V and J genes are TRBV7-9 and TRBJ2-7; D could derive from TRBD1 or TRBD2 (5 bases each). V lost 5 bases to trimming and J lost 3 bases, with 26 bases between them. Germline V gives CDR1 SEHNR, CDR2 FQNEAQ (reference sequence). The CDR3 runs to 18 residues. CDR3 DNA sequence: TGTGCCAGCAGCCCAACATGGGGCGAGGGAGCTTATGACTACGAGCAGTACTTC. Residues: CASSPTWGEGAYDYEQYF.

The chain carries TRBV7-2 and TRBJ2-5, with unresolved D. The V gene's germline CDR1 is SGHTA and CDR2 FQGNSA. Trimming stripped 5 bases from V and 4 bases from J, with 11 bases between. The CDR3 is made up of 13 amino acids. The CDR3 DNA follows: TGTGCCAGCAGCCCTCAGGTGGGAGAGACCCAGTACTTC. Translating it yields CASSPQVGETQYF.

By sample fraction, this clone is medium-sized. This chain's CDR3 is CASSLGPAGAETQYF. The CDR3 DNA follows: TGTGCCAGCAGCCTGGGGCCGGCGGGGGCAGAGACCCAGTACTTC. This chain joins TRBV6-1 and TRBJ2-5; TRBD2 is a possible D gene (7 bases). From germline, CDR1 is MNHNS and CDR2 SASEGT. V dropped 6 bases and J dropped 4 bases, with 18 bases sitting between them. CDR3 length: 15 residues.

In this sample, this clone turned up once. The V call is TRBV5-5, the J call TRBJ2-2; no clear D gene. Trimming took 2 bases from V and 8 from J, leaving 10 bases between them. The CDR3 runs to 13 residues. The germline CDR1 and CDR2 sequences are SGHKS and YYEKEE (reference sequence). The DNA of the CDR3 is TGTGCCAGCAGCTTCCAACCTGGAGGGGAGCTGTTTTTT. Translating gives CASSFQPGGELFF.

CDR3 sequence: CAISDTTGTGNTTNEKLFF. CDR3 sequence (DNA): TGTGCCATCAGTGATACCACCGGGACAGGGAATACAACTAATGAAAAACTGTTTTTT. J is TRBJ1-4 and V is TRBV10-3; 9 nucleotides line up with TRBD1. The CDR3 consists of 19 residues. Germline V gene sequence: CDR1 ENHRY, CDR2 SYGVKD. V dropped 3 bases and J dropped 0; count of bases not matched to a gene: 11.

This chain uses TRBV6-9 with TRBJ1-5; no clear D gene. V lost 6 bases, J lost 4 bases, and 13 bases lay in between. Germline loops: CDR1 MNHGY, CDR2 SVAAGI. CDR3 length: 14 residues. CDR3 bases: TGTGCCAGCAGACACGGACCTTCAAATCAGCCCCAGCATTTT. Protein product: CASRHGPSNQPQHF.

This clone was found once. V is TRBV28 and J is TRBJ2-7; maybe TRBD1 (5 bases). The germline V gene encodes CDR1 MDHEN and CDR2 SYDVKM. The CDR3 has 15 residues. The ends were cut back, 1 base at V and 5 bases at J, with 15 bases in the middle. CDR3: CASSLLGQIIHEQYF. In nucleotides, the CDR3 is TGTGCCAGCAGTTTATTAGGACAAATTATCCACGAGCAGTACTTC.

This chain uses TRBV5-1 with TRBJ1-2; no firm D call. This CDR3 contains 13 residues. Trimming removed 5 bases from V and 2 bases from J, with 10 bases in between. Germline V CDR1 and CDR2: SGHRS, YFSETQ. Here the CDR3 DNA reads TGCGCCAGCAGTTTAGCAGACAACTATGGCTACACCTTC. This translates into CASSLADNYGYTF.

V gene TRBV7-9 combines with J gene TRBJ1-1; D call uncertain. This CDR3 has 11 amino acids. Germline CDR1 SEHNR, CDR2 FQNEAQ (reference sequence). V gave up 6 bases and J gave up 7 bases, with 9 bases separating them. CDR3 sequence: CASSLGGEAFF. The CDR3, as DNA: TGTGCCAGCAGTCTAGGTGGTGAAGCTTTCTTT.

As DNA, the CDR3 is TGTGCCAGCAGTGAAGAGAACACCGGGGAGCTGTTTTTT. Encoded protein: CASSEENTGELFF. The chain links TRBV6-4 to TRBJ2-2; D ambiguous. Germline CDR1 reads MRHNA; CDR2 reads SNTAGT. This CDR3 comprises 13 residues. V shed 3 bases and J shed 1 base, with 3 bases lying between them.

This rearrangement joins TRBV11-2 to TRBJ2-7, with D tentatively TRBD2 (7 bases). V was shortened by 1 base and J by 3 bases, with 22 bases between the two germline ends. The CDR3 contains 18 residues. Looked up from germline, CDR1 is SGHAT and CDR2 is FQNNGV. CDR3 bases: TGTGCCAGCAGCTTAGGCGCGGGGGCCCGACAGAAAGACTACGAGCAGTACTTC. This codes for CASSLGAGARQKDYEQYF.

CDR3 DNA: TGTGCCAGCAGCCAAGGTTCACCCCTCCACTTT. This gives the protein CASSQGSPLHF. This rearrangement joins TRBV4-2 to TRBJ1-6; D gene uncertain. The CDR3 loop spans 11 amino acids. Germline V gene data show CDR1 as LGHNA and CDR2 as YNFKEQ. The V and J ends lost 1 base and 9 bases respectively, with 1 base between them.

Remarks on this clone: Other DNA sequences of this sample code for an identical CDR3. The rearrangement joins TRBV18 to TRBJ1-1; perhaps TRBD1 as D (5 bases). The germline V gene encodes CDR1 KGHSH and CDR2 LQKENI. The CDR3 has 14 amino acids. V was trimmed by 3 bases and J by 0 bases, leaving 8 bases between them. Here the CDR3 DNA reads TGTGCCAGCTCACCGGGACTTATGAACACTGAAGCTTTCTTT. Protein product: CASSPGLMNTEAFF.

The CDR3 bases are TGCGCCAGCAGCTTGGCAAGTATTCGAGAGACCCAGTACTTC. Its protein is CASSLASIRETQYF. The chain uses TRBV5-1 and TRBJ2-5; D unclear. Germline V gives CDR1 SGHRS, CDR2 YFSETQ. Trimming cost V 0 bases and J 4 bases, with 10 bases left between them. The CDR3 spans 14 residues. Full variable domain (remainder filled in from reference TRBV5-1 and TRBJ2-5): KAGVTQTPRYLIKTRGQQVTLSCSPISGHRSVSWYQQTPGQGLQFLFEYFSETQRNKGNFPGRFSGRQFSNSRSEMNVSTLELGDSALYLCASSLASIRETQYFGPGTRLLVL.